The TCR beta chain described here comes from a study of shared clonotypes between healthy human individuals. Points from the study as a whole: In having few donors, the study represented limited genetic and exposure-history diversity.

The CDR3 is 17 amino acids. Germline V gene sequence: CDR1 MDHEN, CDR2 SYDVKM. V shed 3 bases, J shed 3 bases, and the junction held 12 bases outside the gene matches. In the case of this clone: The antigen is unknown.

Deep was the level used in running the assay. Assay: immunoSEQ multiplex PCR; the TCRdb copy retains only in-frame clones and omits some. The sample has around 500,000 clones; roughly 85% are singletons. Material: PBMCs. V usage is TRBV28 and J usage is TRBJ1-2; TRBD1 matches 8 bases. The clonotype comes from a woman in her thirties or forties in good health. Some clones in this sample may be carry-over from other donors' samples. The CDR3 protein is CASSLTGDALHYYGYTF. The CDR3, as DNA: TGTGCCAGCAGTTTGACAGGGGATGCTCTCCATTACTATGGCTACACCTTC.